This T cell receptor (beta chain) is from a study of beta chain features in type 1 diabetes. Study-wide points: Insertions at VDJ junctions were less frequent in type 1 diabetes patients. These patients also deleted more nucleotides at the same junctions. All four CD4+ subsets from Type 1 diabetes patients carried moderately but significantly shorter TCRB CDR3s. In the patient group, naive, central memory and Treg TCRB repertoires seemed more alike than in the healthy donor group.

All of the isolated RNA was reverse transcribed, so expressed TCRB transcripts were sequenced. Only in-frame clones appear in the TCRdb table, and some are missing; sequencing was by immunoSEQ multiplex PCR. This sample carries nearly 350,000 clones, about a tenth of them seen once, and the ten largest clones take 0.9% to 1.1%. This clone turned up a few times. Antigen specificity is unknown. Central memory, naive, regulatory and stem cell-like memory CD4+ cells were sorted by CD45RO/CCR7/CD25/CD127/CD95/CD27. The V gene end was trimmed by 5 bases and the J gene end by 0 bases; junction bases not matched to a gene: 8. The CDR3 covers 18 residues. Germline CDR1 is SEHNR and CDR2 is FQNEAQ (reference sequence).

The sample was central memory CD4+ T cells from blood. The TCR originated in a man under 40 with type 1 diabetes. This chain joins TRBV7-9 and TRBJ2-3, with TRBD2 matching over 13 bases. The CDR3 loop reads CASSPMTSGGTSTDTQYF. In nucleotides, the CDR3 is TGTGCCAGCAGCCCCATGACTAGCGGGGGGACTAGCACAGATACGCAGTATTTT.